This T cell receptor beta chain was recovered during a study of technical replicates of blood from several donors. The CDR3 is 15 residues long. This clone was seen once. Measured with immunoSEQ multiplex PCR; TCRdb has only the in-frame clones, and not every one. The table includes 75,000 or so clones, around 92% detected once. The clonotype originates from a human donor in good health. V gene TRBV21-1 combines with J gene TRBJ2-7; the D call in the table, TRBD2, was not verified against the DNA. TRBV21-1 is a recognized pseudogene. Sequenced input: T cells isolated from PBMCs. CDR3 sequence reads: CASSKAEGLSYEQYF. CDR3 nucleotides: TGTGCCAGCAGCAAAGCAGAGGGCTTGAGCTACGAGCAGTACTTC.